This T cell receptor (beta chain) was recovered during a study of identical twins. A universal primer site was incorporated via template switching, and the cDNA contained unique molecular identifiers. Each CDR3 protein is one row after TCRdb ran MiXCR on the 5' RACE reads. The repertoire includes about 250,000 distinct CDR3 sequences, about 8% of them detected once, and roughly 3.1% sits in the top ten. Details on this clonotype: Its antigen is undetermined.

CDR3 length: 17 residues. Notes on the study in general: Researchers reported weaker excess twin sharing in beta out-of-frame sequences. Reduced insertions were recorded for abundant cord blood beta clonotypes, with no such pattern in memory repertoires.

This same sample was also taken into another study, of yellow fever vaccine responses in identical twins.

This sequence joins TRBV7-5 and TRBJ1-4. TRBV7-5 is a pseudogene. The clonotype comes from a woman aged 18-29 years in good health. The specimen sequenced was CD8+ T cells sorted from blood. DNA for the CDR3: TGTTCTTCTGCCAGCTCCCAAGAAGGGAACGAGGTTGAAAAACTGTTTTTT. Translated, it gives CSSASSQEGNEVEKLFF.